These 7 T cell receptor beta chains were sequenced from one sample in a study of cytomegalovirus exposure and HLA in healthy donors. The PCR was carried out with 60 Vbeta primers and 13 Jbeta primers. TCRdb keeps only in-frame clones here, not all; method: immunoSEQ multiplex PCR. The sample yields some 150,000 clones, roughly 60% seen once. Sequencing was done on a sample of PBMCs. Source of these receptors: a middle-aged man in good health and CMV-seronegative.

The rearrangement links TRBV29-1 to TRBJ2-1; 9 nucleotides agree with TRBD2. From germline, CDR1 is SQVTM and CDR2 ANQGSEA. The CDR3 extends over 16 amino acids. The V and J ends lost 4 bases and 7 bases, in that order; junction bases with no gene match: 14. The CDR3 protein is CSVGWLAGWTGNEQFF. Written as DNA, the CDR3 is TGCAGCGTTGGTTGGCTAGCGGGATGGACCGGGAATGAGCAGTTCTTC.

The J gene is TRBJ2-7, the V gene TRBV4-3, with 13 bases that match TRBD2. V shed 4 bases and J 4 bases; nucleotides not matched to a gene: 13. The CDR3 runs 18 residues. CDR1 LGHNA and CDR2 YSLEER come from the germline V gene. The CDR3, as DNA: TGCGCCAGCAGCCTAATCGAGACTAGCGGGAGGCCCTTTTACGAGCAGTACTTC. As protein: CASSLIETSGRPFYEQYF.

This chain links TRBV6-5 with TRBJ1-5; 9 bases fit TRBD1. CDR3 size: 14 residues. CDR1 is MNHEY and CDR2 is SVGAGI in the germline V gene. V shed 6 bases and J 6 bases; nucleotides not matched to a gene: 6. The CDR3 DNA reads TGTGCCAGCAGAACAGGGGGCTCTCGTCAGCCCCAGCATTTT. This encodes CASRTGGSRQPQHF.

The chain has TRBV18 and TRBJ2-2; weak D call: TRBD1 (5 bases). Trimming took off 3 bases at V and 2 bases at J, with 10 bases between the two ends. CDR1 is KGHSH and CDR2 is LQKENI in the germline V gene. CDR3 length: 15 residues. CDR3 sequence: CASSPRQTNTGELFF. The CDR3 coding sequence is TGTGCCAGCTCACCCCGACAGACCAACACCGGGGAGCTGTTTTTT.

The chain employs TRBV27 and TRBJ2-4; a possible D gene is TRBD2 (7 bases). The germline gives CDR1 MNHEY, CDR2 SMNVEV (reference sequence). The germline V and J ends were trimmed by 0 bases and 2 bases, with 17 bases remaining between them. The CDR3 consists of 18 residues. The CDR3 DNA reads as TGTGCCAGCAGTTTATCAGAGGGGGGGCGAAGATCCAAAAACATTCAGTACTTC. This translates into CASSLSEGGRRSKNIQYF.

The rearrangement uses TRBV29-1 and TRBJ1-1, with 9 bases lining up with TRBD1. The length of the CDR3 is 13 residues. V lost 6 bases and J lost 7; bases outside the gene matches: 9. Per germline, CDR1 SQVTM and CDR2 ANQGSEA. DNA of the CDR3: TGCAGCGTCACACTGGGACAGGGTGGTGAAGCTTTCTTT. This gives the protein CSVTLGQGGEAFF.

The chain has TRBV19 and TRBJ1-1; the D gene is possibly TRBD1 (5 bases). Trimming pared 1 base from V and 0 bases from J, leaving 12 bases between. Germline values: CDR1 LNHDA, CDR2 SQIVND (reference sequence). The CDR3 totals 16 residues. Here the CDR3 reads CASSIGDSQMNTEAFF. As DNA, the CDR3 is TGTGCCAGTAGTATAGGTGACAGCCAGATGAACACTGAAGCTTTCTTT.